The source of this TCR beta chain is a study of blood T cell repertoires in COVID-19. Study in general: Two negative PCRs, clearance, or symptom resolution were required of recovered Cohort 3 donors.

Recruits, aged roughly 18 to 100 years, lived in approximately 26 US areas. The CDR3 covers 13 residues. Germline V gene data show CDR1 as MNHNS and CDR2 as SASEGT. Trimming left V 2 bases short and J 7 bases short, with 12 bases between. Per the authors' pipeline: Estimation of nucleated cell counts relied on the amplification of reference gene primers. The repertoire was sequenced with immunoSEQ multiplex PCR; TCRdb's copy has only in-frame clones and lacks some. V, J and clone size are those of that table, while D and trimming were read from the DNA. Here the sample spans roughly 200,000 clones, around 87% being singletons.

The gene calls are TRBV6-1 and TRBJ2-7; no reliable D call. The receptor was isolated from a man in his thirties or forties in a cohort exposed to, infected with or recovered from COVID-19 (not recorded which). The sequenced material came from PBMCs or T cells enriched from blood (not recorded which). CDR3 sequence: CASSERIDGEQYF. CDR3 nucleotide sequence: TGTGCCAGCAGTGAACGGATCGACGGGGAGCAGTACTTC.